The next 27 T cell receptor beta chains were all read from a single sample in a study of shared clonotypes between healthy human individuals. TCRdb's copy holds only in-frame clones and misses some; the assay was immunoSEQ multiplex PCR. Of 600,000 to 700,000 clones listed, 73% are singletons. Sequenced input: memory CD4+ T cells sorted from blood. Subset defined: CD45RA-negative fraction. These receptors were collected from a woman aged 25 to 39 in good health.

This clone was found many times. This rearrangement joins TRBV28 to TRBJ2-1; the match to TRBD2 covers 7 bases. This CDR3 has 16 amino acids. The germline CDR1 and CDR2 sequences are MDHEN and SYDVKM. Trimming removed 7 bases from V and 8 bases from J; junction bases left unmatched: 17. In DNA, the CDR3 is TGTGCCAGCACCTCCCGCCGGGAGGATTACGGAGATGAGCAGTTCTTC. This translates into CASTSRREDYGDEQFF.

The chain is built from TRBV23-1 and TRBJ1-3; possibly TRBD1 for D (5 bases). TRBV23-1 is an open reading frame whose function is uncertain. The CDR3 consists of 15 residues. V dropped 0 bases and J dropped 0 bases, with 6 bases sitting between them. This chain's CDR3 is CASSQSQASGNTIYF. The DNA for the CDR3 is TGCGCCAGCAGTCAATCACAGGCCTCTGGAAACACCATATATTTT.

The genes are TRBV2 and TRBJ1-2; 10 bases line up with TRBD1. With V trimmed by 6 bases and J by 6 bases, 7 bases remained unmatched. Germline lookup yields CDR1 SNHLY and CDR2 FYNNEI. This CDR3 has 14 amino acids. This chain's CDR3 is CASRNTGTGDGYTF. DNA of the CDR3: TGTGCCAGCAGGAACACCGGGACAGGGGATGGCTACACCTTC. Supplemented by reference TRBV2 and TRBJ1-2, the full variable domain reads EPEVTQTPSHQVTQMGQEVILRCVPISNHLYFYWYRQILGQKVEFLVSFYNNEISEKSEIFDDQFSVERPDGSNFTLKIRSTKLEDSAMYFCASRNTGTGDGYTFGSGTRLTVV.

The chain is built from TRBV6-1 and TRBJ1-1; 7 nucleotides align to TRBD1. The CDR3 has 15 amino acids. The junction had 8 bases not matched to a gene; V was cut back by 4 bases and J by 3 bases. The V gene's germline CDR1 is MNHNS and CDR2 SASEGT. The CDR3 DNA reads TGTGCCAGCAGTGCAAATCAGGGGGACCACACTGAAGCTTTCTTT. It is translated as CASSANQGDHTEAFF.

This clone has a single count. This chain uses TRBV28 with TRBJ1-5; D is unresolved. Germline-derived CDR1 and CDR2 are MDHEN and SYDVKM. V gave up 3 bases and J gave up 0 bases, with 12 bases separating them. This CDR3 region has 16 residues. CDR3 DNA: TGTGCCAGCAGTTTTCAGCGGGCATATAGCAATCAGCCCCAGCATTTT. This encodes CASSFQRAYSNQPQHF.

The J gene is TRBJ2-1, the V gene TRBV7-9; D might be TRBD2 (6 bases). Trimming took off 2 bases at V and 6 bases at J, with 11 bases between the two ends. Germline V gene data show CDR1 as SEHNR and CDR2 as FQNEAQ (reference sequence). This CDR3 has 14 amino acids. Here the CDR3 DNA reads TGTGCCAGCAGCTTATTCGTAGCGGCCAATGAGCAGTTCTTC. Its translation: CASSLFVAANEQFF.

The table lists this clone with a few counts. The chain links TRBV7-9 to TRBJ1-1; D uncertain. Trimming took off 2 bases at V and 4 bases at J, with 14 bases between the two ends. CDR3 length equals 15 residues. In germline, CDR1 is SEHNR, CDR2 FQNEAQ (reference sequence). The CDR3 sequence is CASSLNRLGFTEAFF. The CDR3 bases are TGTGCCAGCAGCTTAAACCGTCTGGGCTTCACTGAAGCTTTCTTT.

The chain joins TRBV10-2 to TRBJ2-3; D not resolved. This CDR3 is 15 amino acids long. Trimming took 6 bases from V and 2 from J, leaving 15 bases between them. The germline V gene encodes CDR1 WSHSY and CDR2 SAAADI. The CDR3 DNA follows: TGCGCCAGCAGCAGGACCAGAGAACACACAGATACGCAGTATTTT. Its protein is CASSRTREHTDTQYF.

The chain employs TRBV6-6 and TRBJ1-5; the match to TRBD1 covers 8 bases. V lost 10 bases, J lost 7 bases, and 12 bases stayed unmatched. The germline V gene has CDR1 MNHNY and CDR2 SVGAGI (reference sequence). The CDR3 loop spans 14 amino acids. The CDR3 region has the DNA TGTGCCACCGGACAGGGAGGGTTCTTCCAGCCCCAGCATTTT. It yields the protein CATGQGGFFQPQHF.

Comments on this clone: This could be a read error, since a much larger clone is one nucleotide away. Other DNA sequences in this sample translate to the same CDR3. The rearrangement uses TRBV5-1 and TRBJ2-5; unclear D gene. Per germline, CDR1 SGHRS and CDR2 YFSETQ. There are 12 residues in the CDR3. Trimming cost V 0 bases and J 5 bases, with 5 bases left between them. CDR3 residues: CASSLDGETQYF. CDR3 coding DNA: TGCGCCAGCAGCTTGGATGGCGAGACCCAGTACTTC. The variable domain in full, with the rest retrieved from reference TRBV5-1 and TRBJ2-5, is KAGVTQTPRYLIKTRGQQVTLSCSPISGHRSVSWYQQTPGQGLQFLFEYFSETQRNKGNFPGRFSGRQFSNSRSEMNVSTLELGDSALYLCASSLDGETQYFGPGTRLLVL.

The chain joins TRBV2 to TRBJ2-5; no clear D. Trimming left V 3 bases short and J 9 bases short, with 17 bases between. The CDR3 extends over 14 amino acids. The germline V gene encodes CDR1 SNHLY and CDR2 FYNNEI. CDR3 sequence reads: CASSDPAERPAQYF. The CDR3 DNA reads TGTGCCAGCAGTGACCCGGCAGAGCGACCGGCCCAGTACTTC.

The rearrangement links TRBV7-7 to TRBJ2-1; D is possibly TRBD1 or TRBD2 (6 bases each). Trimming took off 5 bases at V and 9 bases at J, with 14 bases between the two ends. The CDR3 length is 13 residues. The V gene's germline CDR1 is SSHAT and CDR2 FNYEAQ (reference sequence). The CDR3 DNA follows: TGTGCCAGCAGCCCACGTGGAGGGGGTGAGCAGTTCTTC. Amino acids: CASSPRGGGEQFF.

A few counts support this clone. The chain carries TRBV5-1 and TRBJ1-2; D is ambiguous. CDR1 is SGHRS and CDR2 is YFSETQ in the germline V gene. The CDR3 totals 17 residues. V gave up 4 bases and J gave up 4 bases, with 23 bases separating them. DNA for the CDR3: TGCGCCAGCAGCCCCGTAAACAACCCCGAGGAGGGCTATGGCTACACCTTC. Its protein product is CASSPVNNPEEGYGYTF. The full variable domain, rest sourced from reference TRBV5-1 and TRBJ1-2, is KAGVTQTPRYLIKTRGQQVTLSCSPISGHRSVSWYQQTPGQGLQFLFEYFSETQRNKGNFPGRFSGRQFSNSRSEMNVSTLELGDSALYLCASSPVNNPEEGYGYTFGSGTRLTVV.

This clone appeared once. The chain joins TRBV28 to TRBJ1-2; 7 nucleotides line up with TRBD1. CDR1 and CDR2 from the germline V gene are MDHEN and SYDVKM. The CDR3 is made up of 15 amino acids. Losses at the gene ends were 7 bases for V and 0 bases for J; bases not matched to a gene: 8. The CDR3: CASNTAGTANYGYTF. Written as DNA, the CDR3 is TGTGCCAGCAACACTGCCGGGACAGCTAACTATGGCTACACCTTC.

This clone turned up a few times. The genes are TRBV11-2 and TRBJ2-1; the match to TRBD2 covers 7 bases. The CDR3 covers 15 residues. The V segment lost 7 bases and the J segment 0 bases; nucleotides outside the gene matches: 6. Germline V gives CDR1 SGHAT, CDR2 FQNNGV. CDR3 sequence: CASTVAGNSYNEQFF. For the CDR3, the DNA is TGTGCCAGCACCGTAGCGGGTAACTCCTACAATGAGCAGTTCTTC.

The rearrangement uses TRBV11-2 and TRBJ2-7, with 7 bases matching TRBD2. V lost 0 bases and J lost 4; bases outside the gene matches: 6. CDR1 and CDR2 from the germline V gene are SGHAT and FQNNGV. The CDR3 loop spans 15 amino acids. In nucleotides, the CDR3 is TGTGCCAGCAGCTTAGATCTTACTAGCGTATACGAGCAGTACTTC. Amino acid sequence: CASSLDLTSVYEQYF.

The rearrangement joins TRBV6-4 to TRBJ2-2, with D uncertain. V was clipped by 0 bases and J by 4 bases, with 3 bases between them. Germline V gene lookup returns CDR1 MRHNA and CDR2 SNTAGT. This CDR3 contains 13 residues. The CDR3 sequence is CASSDSGTGELFF. CDR3 sequence (DNA): TGTGCCAGCAGTGACTCGGGCACCGGGGAGCTGTTTTTT.

The chain recombines TRBV28 with TRBJ2-3; D is unclear. CDR3 length: 13 amino acids. Trimming left V 4 bases short and J 5 bases short, with 10 bases between. Per germline, CDR1 MDHEN and CDR2 SYDVKM. CDR3 region: CASSSGELDTQYF. In DNA, the CDR3 is TGTGCCAGCAGTTCAGGAGAGTTAGATACGCAGTATTTT.

The chain has TRBV28 and TRBJ1-5, with 7 bases that match TRBD1. From germline, CDR1 is MDHEN and CDR2 SYDVKM. V shed 2 bases, J shed 0 bases, and the junction held 19 bases outside the gene matches. The CDR3 sequence is 21 residues long. The CDR3 loop reads CASSLPRGGQSKGYSNQPQHF. The CDR3 coding sequence is TGTGCCAGCAGTTTACCGAGAGGGGGACAGTCGAAAGGCTATAGCAATCAGCCCCAGCATTTT.

The chain joins TRBV30 to TRBJ2-1, with D uncertain. The CDR3 is 13 amino acids. Per germline, CDR1 GTSNPN and CDR2 SVGIG (reference sequence). V lost 4 bases, J lost 0 bases, and 7 bases lay in between. CDR3 region: CAWKRSSYNEQFF. The CDR3 DNA reads TGTGCCTGGAAAAGGAGCTCCTACAATGAGCAGTTCTTC.

A remark on this clone: The same CDR3 can be traced to other DNA sequences in this sample. The chain links TRBV6-1 to TRBJ2-1, with TRBD2 identical over 13 bases. The CDR3 length is 13 residues. The V and J ends lost 8 bases and 5 bases, in that order; junction bases with no gene match: 0. Germline V gene data show CDR1 as MNHNS and CDR2 as SASEGT. The DNA of the CDR3 is TGTGCCAGCGGACTAGCGGGAGACAATGAGCAGTTCTTC. It yields the protein CASGLAGDNEQFF.

At least ten counts were recorded for this clone. The chain is built from TRBV19 and TRBJ2-3; the D gene is possibly TRBD2 (5 bases). The CDR3 contains 14 residues. Germline V gives CDR1 LNHDA, CDR2 SQIVND (reference sequence). V was clipped by 8 bases and J by 2 bases, with 14 bases between them. Written as DNA, the CDR3 is TGTGCCAGTCGGGATCCTAGACACACAGATACGCAGTATTTT. Its translation: CASRDPRHTDTQYF.

In this sample, this clone turned up a few times. This chain connects TRBV21-1 to TRBJ1-5. TRBV21-1 counts as a pseudogene. The CDR3 totals 16 residues. The CDR3 DNA follows: TGTGCCAGCAGCATACTAGGGTTTTATAGCAATCAGCCCCAGCATTTT. Its protein is CASSILGFYSNQPQHF.

This clone was counted many times. The chain is built from TRBV6-4 and TRBJ2-1, with D unclear. The length of the CDR3 is 13 residues. The germline V gene has CDR1 MRHNA and CDR2 SNTAGT. The V gene lost 0 bases and the J gene lost 3 bases, with 3 bases spanning the gap. The CDR3 spells CASSDSDYNEQFF. Here the CDR3 DNA reads TGTGCCAGCAGTGACTCGGACTACAATGAGCAGTTCTTC.

The rearrangement uses TRBV5-1 and TRBJ1-6; a possible D gene is TRBD1 (5 bases). The CDR3 spans 15 residues. V lost 1 base and J 8 bases, leaving 13 bases between the germline ends. Germline-derived CDR1 and CDR2 are SGHRS and YFSETQ. Here the CDR3 reads CASSLQGRGDSPLHF. In DNA, the CDR3 is TGCGCCAGCAGCTTGCAGGGACGGGGAGATTCACCCCTCCACTTT.

This clone came up once. V gene TRBV6-1 combines with J gene TRBJ2-7; D not resolved. Germline V gene sequence: CDR1 MNHNS, CDR2 SASEGT. Trimming pared 11 bases from V and 2 bases from J, leaving 19 bases between. This CDR3 is 14 amino acids long. For the CDR3, the DNA is TGTGCCTCAGAAACCGGGTCTAATCCCTACGAGCAGTACTTC. It codes for CASETGSNPYEQYF.

The V gene is TRBV7-2, the J gene TRBJ2-1; 7 bases match TRBD2. J lost 0 bases, V lost 7 bases, and 6 bases had no gene match. The CDR3 sequence is 15 residues long. CDR1 SGHTA and CDR2 FQGNSA come from the germline V gene. In DNA, the CDR3 is TGTGCCAGCACCCCGCAGCGGGACTCCTACAATGAGCAGTTCTTC. Protein product: CASTPQRDSYNEQFF.